Shown below are 29 T cell receptor beta chains from a single sample sequenced in a study of shared clonotypes between healthy human individuals. The repertoire was sequenced with immunoSEQ multiplex PCR; TCRdb's copy has only in-frame clones and lacks some. The sample has roughly 1,500,000 clones; nearly 99% are singletons. Input material: naive CD4+ T cells sorted from blood. Subset meaning: CD45RA+ positively selected. The receptors were gathered from a man younger than 45 in good health.

The V call is TRBV5-5, the J call TRBJ2-5; TRBD1 agrees at 7 bases. This CDR3 has 15 amino acids. Germline V gene data show CDR1 as SGHKS and CDR2 as YYEKEE (reference sequence). V lost 3 bases, J lost 1 base, and 6 bases stayed unmatched. The CDR3 nucleotides are TGTGCCAGCAGCTCCGACAGGGCTGGCCAAGAGACCCAGTACTTC. Its translation: CASSSDRAGQETQYF.

V and J are TRBV4-1 and TRBJ1-3; possibly TRBD1 for D (6 bases). CDR1 is MGHRA and CDR2 is YSYEKL in the germline V gene. Trimming left V 0 bases short and J 0 bases short, with 12 bases between. This CDR3 is 17 amino acids long. The CDR3 nucleotides read TGCGCCAGCAGCCAAGAGAGGGGGGCCGGCTCTGGAAACACCATATATTTT. Protein: CASSQERGAGSGNTIYF.

This chain uses TRBV4-2 with TRBJ1-2; 7 nucleotides agree with TRBD1. Germline lookup yields CDR1 LGHNA and CDR2 YNFKEQ. V dropped 2 bases and J dropped 5; count of bases not matched to a gene: 11. CDR3 length: 16 amino acids. This CDR3 is CASSQLSGQTRYGYTF. CDR3 DNA: TGTGCCAGCAGCCAATTATCGGGACAGACCAGATATGGCTACACCTTC.

The chain couples TRBV18 to TRBJ2-7, with D uncertain. The CDR3 sequence is 16 residues long. V shed 2 bases and J shed 6 bases, with 20 bases lying between them. The germline V gene has CDR1 KGHSH and CDR2 LQKENI. CDR3 DNA: TGTGCCAGCTCACCAATTCCATCCCAAAAAGTAGGCGAGCAGTACTTC. This gives the protein CASSPIPSQKVGEQYF.

J is TRBJ1-5 and V is TRBV5-1; TRBD1 agrees at 11 bases. Germline CDR1 reads SGHRS; CDR2 reads YFSETQ. The CDR3 has 18 amino acids. Trimming removed 3 bases from V and 5 bases from J; junction bases left unmatched: 13. CDR3 loop: CASSSAGTGGLGHQPQHF. In DNA, the CDR3 is TGCGCCAGCAGCTCGGCCGGGACAGGGGGATTAGGGCATCAGCCCCAGCATTTT.

This chain connects TRBV18 to TRBJ2-1; the D is unclear. CDR1 and CDR2 from the germline V gene are KGHSH and LQKENI. The CDR3 extends over 14 amino acids. Trimming removed 3 bases from V and 6 bases from J, with 12 bases in between. The CDR3 nucleotides read TGTGCCAGCTCACCCTATTCAGACCCCAATGAGCAGTTCTTC. Its translation: CASSPYSDPNEQFF.

As for this clone: Other DNA variants within this sample encode the same CDR3. V gene TRBV28 combines with J gene TRBJ1-1; 8 bases map to TRBD1. The V segment lost 6 bases and the J segment 1 base; nucleotides outside the gene matches: 1. Germline V gives CDR1 MDHEN, CDR2 SYDVKM. The CDR3 spans 13 residues. As DNA, the CDR3 is TGTGCCAGCAGCGGACAGGGGAACACTGAAGCTTTCTTT. Encoded protein: CASSGQGNTEAFF.

The V call is TRBV7-2, the J call TRBJ2-7; D perhaps matches TRBD1 (5 bases). V lost 5 bases, J lost 2 bases, and 13 bases lay in between. The CDR3 is 14 amino acids. CDR1 and CDR2 (germline): SGHTA, FQGNSA. DNA of the CDR3: TGTGCCAGCAGCCAAGGGGTCCCCGCCTACGAGCAGTACTTC. Encoded protein: CASSQGVPAYEQYF.

The chain is built from TRBV15 and TRBJ1-4; 8 bases line up with TRBD1. The junction had 12 bases not matched to a gene; V was cut back by 1 base and J by 8 bases. The CDR3 contains 17 residues. Germline V gives CDR1 LNHNV, CDR2 YYDKDF (reference sequence). The CDR3 is CATSRATETGEREKLFF. CDR3 coding DNA: TGTGCCACCAGCAGAGCCACTGAGACAGGGGAGAGGGAAAAACTGTTTTTT. The whole variable domain, remainder taken from reference TRBV15 and TRBJ1-4, is DAMVIQNPRYQVTQFGKPVTLSCSQTLNHNVMYWYQQKSSQAPKLLFHYYDKDFNNEADTPDNFQSRRPNTSFCFLDIRSPGLGDTAMYLCATSRATETGEREKLFFGSGTQLSVL.

The chain is built from TRBV4-1 and TRBJ2-3; TRBD1 matches 8 bases. Germline lookup yields CDR1 MGHRA and CDR2 YSYEKL. V shed 1 base, J shed 2 bases, and the junction held 5 bases outside the gene matches. The CDR3 has 16 amino acids. This CDR3 reads CASSQVGTGNTDTQYF. The CDR3 nucleotides are TGCGCCAGCAGCCAAGTGGGGACAGGTAACACAGATACGCAGTATTTT.

This clone was observed a single time. Distinct nucleotide sequences in the sample also encode this CDR3. The rearrangement uses TRBV18 and TRBJ2-5; 7 positions match TRBD1. This CDR3 is built from 14 residues. Germline CDR1 KGHSH, CDR2 LQKENI. V shed 3 bases and J 1 base; nucleotides not matched to a gene: 2. The CDR3 spells CASSPAGGQETQYF. In DNA form, the CDR3 reads TGTGCCAGCTCACCGGCAGGGGGCCAAGAGACCCAGTACTTC.

The genes are TRBV11-2 and TRBJ2-7; D possibly matches TRBD1 or TRBD2 (5 bases each). The CDR3 loop spans 15 amino acids. Looked up from germline, CDR1 is SGHAT and CDR2 is FQNNGV. Trimming removed 4 bases at V and 7 bases at J, with 20 bases between. CDR3 sequence reads: CASSWHRDPVQEQYF. As DNA, the CDR3 is TGTGCCAGCAGCTGGCACCGGGACCCAGTTCAGGAGCAGTACTTC. The full variable domain, completed using reference TRBV11-2 and TRBJ2-7, is EAGVAQSPRYKIIEKRQSVAFWCNPISGHATLYWYQQILGQGPKLLIQFQNNGVVDDSQLPKDRFSAERLKGVDSTLKIQPAKLEDSAVYLCASSWHRDPVQEQYFGPGTRLTVT.

The rearrangement links TRBV27 to TRBJ2-7, with D perhaps matching TRBD1 or TRBD2 (5 bases each). The V gene lost 3 bases and the J gene lost 2 bases, with 17 bases spanning the gap. Germline assignment: CDR1 MNHEY and CDR2 SMNVEV (reference sequence). The CDR3 has 16 amino acids. CDR3 loop: CASSLLGRKGPYEQYF. The CDR3 DNA is TGTGCCAGCAGTTTGTTGGGCAGGAAGGGACCCTACGAGCAGTACTTC.

In nucleotides, the CDR3 is TGTGCCAGCAGCTTAGCAGGGTTCCCCTACGAGCAGTACTTC. Translating it yields CASSLAGFPYEQYF. The rearrangement joins TRBV7-2 to TRBJ2-7; D remains ambiguous. The CDR3 is 14 residues long. The ends were cut back, 0 bases at V and 2 bases at J, with 8 bases in the middle. Germline-derived CDR1 and CDR2 are SGHTA and FQGNSA.

J is TRBJ2-7 and V is TRBV15; D is unclear. V was cut by 1 base and J by 0 bases, with 13 bases left in between. Germline CDR1 LNHNV, CDR2 YYDKDF (reference sequence). The CDR3 has 16 residues. This CDR3 reads CATSRGLQSNSYEQYF. CDR3 coding DNA: TGTGCCACCAGCAGAGGCCTACAGTCTAACTCCTACGAGCAGTACTTC.

The chain employs TRBV7-9 and TRBJ1-1; 7 positions agree with TRBD1. Germline CDR1 reads SEHNR; CDR2 reads FQNEAQ (reference sequence). Losses at the gene ends were 5 bases for V and 5 bases for J; bases not matched to a gene: 17. The CDR3 covers 17 residues. DNA of the CDR3: TGTGCCAGCAGCAACAGGGGCAGGGGGACGGAGCGGACTGAAGCTTTCTTT. Its protein product is CASSNRGRGTERTEAFF.

Of note for this clone: This sample includes further DNA sequences coding for the same CDR3. For the CDR3, the DNA is TGCGCCAGCAGCTCCGACAGCCCCTACGAGCAGTACTTC. Its protein is CASSSDSPYEQYF. The chain recombines TRBV5-1 with TRBJ2-7, with a weak D call TRBD1 (5 bases). The CDR3 is 13 amino acids. Germline V CDR1 and CDR2: SGHRS, YFSETQ. Trimming took 3 bases from V and 2 from J, leaving 9 bases between them.

The rearrangement links TRBV7-9 to TRBJ2-5; D might be TRBD1 (5 bases). CDR3 length: 13 residues. Deletions cut 5 bases from V and 3 bases from J, with 10 bases between. Germline V gene data show CDR1 as SEHNR and CDR2 as FQNEAQ (reference sequence). The CDR3 sequence: CASSTGREETQYF. For the CDR3, the DNA is TGTGCCAGCAGCACAGGAAGGGAAGAGACCCAGTACTTC.

This rearrangement joins TRBV28 to TRBJ1-5, with 7 bases identical to TRBD1. The CDR3 spans 17 residues. V lost 4 bases, J lost 3 bases, and 12 bases stayed unmatched. Germline CDR1 and CDR2: MDHEN and SYDVKM. CDR3 sequence reads: CASSSQKGTENNQPQHF. The CDR3 DNA reads as TGTGCCAGCAGTTCGCAAAAAGGGACAGAGAACAATCAGCCCCAGCATTTT.

J is TRBJ1-1 and V is TRBV11-2; maybe TRBD1 (6 bases). V was clipped by 7 bases and J by 3 bases, with 12 bases between them. Germline-derived CDR1 and CDR2 are SGHAT and FQNNGV. The CDR3 contains 13 residues. The CDR3 nucleotides are TGTGCCAGCACCCGATACAGGGACACTGAAGCTTTCTTT. It translates to CASTRYRDTEAFF.

The chain links TRBV7-3 to TRBJ2-2; the D gene is possibly TRBD1 (5 bases). The germline V and J ends were trimmed by 4 bases and 3 bases, with 9 bases remaining between them. The CDR3 length is 14 residues. Germline assignment: CDR1 SGHTA and CDR2 FQGTGA. This CDR3 is CASSSFRDTGELFF. As DNA, the CDR3 is TGTGCCAGCAGCTCCTTCAGGGACACCGGGGAGCTGTTTTTT.

The rearrangement uses TRBV6-5 and TRBJ1-2; possibly TRBD1 for D (6 bases). The CDR3 contains 16 residues. V was clipped by 4 bases and J by 2 bases, with 17 bases between them. CDR1 MNHEY and CDR2 SVGAGI come from the germline V gene. The CDR3 is CASSSQTGFINYGYTF. As DNA, the CDR3 is TGTGCCAGCAGTTCTCAAACAGGGTTCATCAACTATGGCTACACCTTC.

This clone was seen only once. The chain employs TRBV4-3 and TRBJ2-7; TRBD2 matches at 8 bases. J was trimmed by 0 bases and V by 3 bases; bases with no gene match: 7. The germline V gene has CDR1 LGHNA and CDR2 YSLEER. The CDR3 spans 16 residues. The CDR3 sequence: CASSQEYSGDSYEQYF. CDR3 in DNA: TGCGCCAGCAGCCAGGAATATAGCGGGGACTCCTACGAGCAGTACTTC.

This CDR3 reads CASSLAGLGSYNEQFF. CDR3 coding DNA: TGCGCCAGCAGCTTGGCCGGGTTGGGCTCCTACAATGAGCAGTTCTTC. The rearrangement links TRBV5-1 to TRBJ2-1; D call uncertain. The CDR3 has 16 amino acids. CDR1 and CDR2 from the germline V gene are SGHRS and YFSETQ. V gave up 0 bases and J gave up 0 bases, with 10 bases separating them.

This clone has only one observation. The chain uses TRBV19 and TRBJ2-1, with D unresolved. The CDR3 is 14 amino acids. Trimming shortened V by 4 bases and J by 4 bases, and 11 bases separated the two germline ends. Germline V lookup: CDR1 LNHDA, CDR2 SQIVND (reference sequence). The CDR3 nucleotides read TGTGCCAGTAGTAGCCCCAGCAGATACAATGAGCAGTTCTTC. This gives the protein CASSSPSRYNEQFF.

The chain employs TRBV5-1 and TRBJ2-6; no reliable D call. With 0 bases removed from V and 7 bases from J, the gap between germline ends came to 11 bases. This CDR3 has 15 amino acids. Germline V gene lookup returns CDR1 SGHRS and CDR2 YFSETQ. The CDR3 bases are TGCGCCAGCAGCTTGGACGGAGTAGGCGCCAACGTCCTGACTTTC. Translated: CASSLDGVGANVLTF.

The V gene is TRBV7-9, the J gene TRBJ2-7; D perhaps matches TRBD1 (7 bases). V shed 2 bases and J shed 0 bases, with 14 bases lying between them. The CDR3 is made up of 16 amino acids. Germline V gene sequence: CDR1 SEHNR, CDR2 FQNEAQ (reference sequence). The CDR3 nucleotides are TGTGCCAGCAGCTTAATCGGCAGGGGGGCCTCCTACGAGCAGTACTTC. Its translation: CASSLIGRGASYEQYF.

The V call is TRBV23-1, the J call TRBJ1-2; D is undetermined. TRBV23-1 is assigned to the ORF class and has an uncertain function. The CDR3 sequence is 14 residues long. Trimming stripped 2 bases from V and 5 bases from J, with 12 bases between. In DNA form, the CDR3 reads TGCGCCAGCAGTCAACTTCGGTTAGGGTATGGCTACACCTTC. Amino acids: CASSQLRLGYGYTF.

This clone was seen only a few times. The J gene is TRBJ1-4, the V gene TRBV7-9; 7 bases map to TRBD1. Germline lookup yields CDR1 SEHNR and CDR2 FQNEAQ (reference sequence). Losses at the gene ends were 3 bases for V and 8 bases for J; bases not matched to a gene: 0. The length of the CDR3 is 12 residues. The CDR3 sequence: CASSLGQEKLFF. Here the CDR3 DNA reads TGTGCCAGCAGCTTGGGACAGGAAAAACTGTTTTTT.